Described below is a single T cell receptor beta chain sequence and its context. The target antigen is unknown. This entry is derived from a study of shared clonotypes between healthy human individuals. Study-wide context: The plates for each donor numbered three CD4 naive, three CD4 memory, two CD8 naive and one CD8 memory. General study results and limits: Sampling included only blood; tissue repertoires likely differ.

The germline V gene encodes CDR1 SGHRS and CDR2 YFSETQ. Trimming at V came to 3 bases and at J to 5 bases, leaving 7 bases not matched to a gene. The CDR3 spans 14 residues. Assay execution took place at the deep level. TCRdb's copy holds only in-frame clones and misses some; the assay was immunoSEQ multiplex PCR. The top ten clones hold roughly 1.5% of a sample with about 980,000 clones, over 60% of them seen once. Sequenced input: memory CD4+ T cells sorted from blood. Stated subset: CD45RA-negative fraction. This chain joins TRBV5-1 and TRBJ1-2, with 7 bases lining up with TRBD1. The clonotype comes from a man between 18 and 29 years old in good health. The CDR3 sequence: CASSSLGGGYGYTF. The CDR3 region has the DNA TGCGCCAGCAGCTCCCTAGGGGGCGGGTATGGCTACACCTTC.